These 27 T cell receptor beta chains were all obtained from the same sample, sequenced in a study of blood T cell repertoires in COVID-19. The assay was immunoSEQ multiplex PCR, and TCRdb's table has in-frame clones only and misses some. The sample gives about 80,000 clones, roughly 87% of which show up once; roughly 12% is in the top ten. The specimen was peripheral blood. These receptors were collected from a man older than 75 with acute or convalescent COVID-19.

The chain couples TRBV13 to TRBJ2-5, with 8 bases fitting TRBD2. The V segment lost 3 bases and the J segment 0 bases; nucleotides outside the gene matches: 3. The CDR3 runs to 15 residues. Germline V gene sequence: CDR1 PRHDT, CDR2 FYEKMQ (reference sequence). In nucleotides, the CDR3 is TGTGCCAGCAGCTTCGGGGGGGCCAACCAAGAGACCCAGTACTTC. Its protein is CASSFGGANQETQYF.

V is TRBV19 and J is TRBJ2-1; TRBD2 matches at 15 bases. The junction had 9 bases not matched to a gene; V was cut back by 2 bases and J by 1 base. The CDR3 is made up of 20 amino acids. CDR1 and CDR2 (germline): LNHDA, SQIVND (reference sequence). The CDR3 protein is CASSISRGLAGGKSYNEQFF. For the CDR3, the DNA is TGTGCCAGTAGTATAAGTCGGGGACTAGCGGGGGGTAAATCCTACAATGAGCAGTTCTTC. The variable domain in full, completed from reference TRBV19 and TRBJ2-1, reads DGGITQSPKYLFRKEGQNVTLSCEQNLNHDAMYWYRQDPGQGLRLIYYSQIVNDFQKGDIAEGYSVSREKKESFPLTVTSAQKNPTAFYLCASSISRGLAGGKSYNEQFFGPGTRLTVL.

The gene calls are TRBV6-6 and TRBJ1-5; a weak D match, TRBD1 (5 bases). Germline CDR1 MNHNY, CDR2 SVGAGI (reference sequence). V lost 5 bases and J 5 bases, leaving 10 bases between the germline ends. The CDR3 is made up of 13 amino acids. The CDR3: CASSDWGDQPQHF. DNA for the CDR3: TGTGCCAGCAGTGATTGGGGGGATCAGCCCCAGCATTTT.

This clone was detected only once. The chain combines TRBV28 with TRBJ1-1; D unresolved. The germline V gene has CDR1 MDHEN and CDR2 SYDVKM. Between the trimmed V and J ends, which lost 3 bases and 1 base, there was a span of 9 bases. The CDR3 sequence is 14 residues long. In nucleotides, the CDR3 is TGTGCCAGCAGTTTGGAGACGGGGAACACTGAAGCTTTCTTT. Amino acid sequence: CASSLETGNTEAFF.

V and J are TRBV25-1 and TRBJ2-2, with a weak D call TRBD2 (7 bases). The CDR3 is 16 amino acids. The V gene lost 7 bases and the J gene lost 1 base, with 16 bases spanning the gap. The V gene's germline CDR1 is MGHDK and CDR2 SYGVNS. The CDR3 DNA sequence: TGTGCCAGCACTCCGACGGGGGGCAGGAACACCGGGGAGCTGTTTTTT. This encodes CASTPTGGRNTGELFF. The full variable domain, its missing parts supplied by reference TRBV25-1 and TRBJ2-2, is EADIYQTPRYLVIGTGKKITLECSQTMGHDKMYWYQQDPGMELHLIHYSYGVNSTEKGDLSSESTVSRIRTEHFPLTLESARPSHTSQYLCASTPTGGRNTGELFFGEGSRLTVL.

The J gene is TRBJ1-3, the V gene TRBV13; D is undetermined. The CDR3 is 16 residues long. V lost 0 bases and J 2 bases, leaving 11 bases between the germline ends. Germline CDR1 and CDR2: PRHDT and FYEKMQ (reference sequence). The DNA for the CDR3 is TGTGCCAGCAGCTTAGGTCTGTGGCAGGCTGGAAACACCATATATTTT. This codes for CASSLGLWQAGNTIYF.

This clone appeared once. The chain couples TRBV1 to TRBJ2-5; the D call TRBD2 from the table was never checked on the DNA. TRBV1 is a documented pseudogene. This CDR3 region has 20 residues. CDR3 in DNA: TGCACCAGCAGCCAAGAGGCTAGCGGGGGGGCCATGCAAGTCCAAGAGACCCAGTACTTC. This gives the protein CTSSQEASGGAMQVQETQYF.

The chain recombines TRBV6-5 with TRBJ2-1; D possibly corresponds to TRBD2 (6 bases). This CDR3 contains 15 residues. CDR1 MNHEY and CDR2 SVGAGI come from the germline V gene. V shed 0 bases and J shed 3 bases, with 9 bases lying between them. This chain's CDR3 is CASSYSGGDYNEQFF. CDR3 DNA: TGTGCCAGCAGTTACTCGGGCGGGGACTACAATGAGCAGTTCTTC.

The rearrangement links TRBV7-3 to TRBJ2-1, with D possibly matching TRBD1 (6 bases). The V end lost 1 base, the J end lost 5 bases, and 15 bases lay between the germline ends. Per germline, CDR1 SGHTA and CDR2 FQGTGA. CDR3 length: 16 residues. The CDR3 protein is CASSLRSVRGNNEQFF. CDR3 nucleotide sequence: TGTGCCAGCAGCTTAAGATCGGTCAGGGGAAACAATGAGCAGTTCTTC.

The chain has TRBV13 and TRBJ2-1; 12 nucleotides match TRBD2. The CDR3 sequence is 19 residues long. With 1 base clipped from V and 2 bases from J, the junction kept 9 bases outside the gene matches. The germline V gene encodes CDR1 PRHDT and CDR2 FYEKMQ (reference sequence). The CDR3 DNA reads as TGTGCCAGCAGCTTAGAGAGTTGGGGGACTAGCGGGCCCTACAATGAGCAGTTCTTC. This sequence encodes CASSLESWGTSGPYNEQFF.

The chain uses TRBV6-5 and TRBJ2-7, with D hard to call. CDR3 length equals 13 residues. Germline CDR1 MNHEY, CDR2 SVGAGI. Trimming took 6 bases from V and 0 from J, leaving 9 bases between them. In nucleotides, the CDR3 is TGTGCCAGCAGCGGGTCCCTCTCCTACGAGCAGTACTTC. Encoded protein: CASSGSLSYEQYF.

The chain is built from TRBV7-3 and TRBJ2-7, with 8 bases aligning to TRBD1. The J segment lost 2 bases and the V segment lost 4 bases, leaving 4 bases of the junction unmatched. Per the germline V gene, CDR1 is SGHTA and CDR2 is FQGTGA. The CDR3 is 14 amino acids. CDR3 amino acids: CASSWAGGTYEQYF. CDR3 sequence (DNA): TGTGCCAGCAGCTGGGCAGGGGGCACCTACGAGCAGTACTTC.

The gene calls are TRBV9 and TRBJ2-7; TRBD2 agrees at 7 bases. Trimming took 2 bases from V and 3 from J; bases not matched to a gene: 8. This CDR3 has 15 residues. Germline V CDR1 and CDR2: SGDLS, YYNGEE. The CDR3 region is CASSVRGGPLYEQYF. In DNA, the CDR3 is TGTGCCAGCAGCGTCCGGGGAGGGCCCCTCTACGAGCAGTACTTC.

The V gene is TRBV2, the J gene TRBJ2-1, with D perhaps matching TRBD1 (6 bases). Trimming took 10 bases from V and 4 from J, leaving 17 bases between them. Germline V lookup: CDR1 SNHLY, CDR2 FYNNEI. CDR3 length: 14 residues. CDR3 protein: CATSRGSVYNEQFF. The CDR3 DNA follows: TGTGCCACCTCCAGGGGCTCGGTATACAATGAGCAGTTCTTC.

This chain joins TRBV4-2 and TRBJ2-2; unclear D gene. The V gene's germline CDR1 is LGHNA and CDR2 YNFKEQ. Between the trimmed V and J ends, which lost 1 base and 2 bases, there was a span of 11 bases. The CDR3 totals 16 residues. The CDR3 region has the DNA TGTGCCAGCAGCCAAGCGGCTAGGCAAAACACCGGGGAGCTGTTTTTT. Its protein is CASSQAARQNTGELFF.

J is TRBJ1-5 and V is TRBV15, with D uncertain. The germline V and J ends were trimmed by 0 bases and 5 bases, with 8 bases remaining between them. Germline CDR1 reads LNHNV; CDR2 reads YYDKDF (reference sequence). The CDR3 sequence is 14 residues long. This CDR3 reads CATSRDEGHQPQHF. The CDR3 bases are TGTGCCACCAGCAGAGATGAGGGCCATCAGCCCCAGCATTTT.

The gene calls are TRBV7-8 and TRBJ2-3; 15 bases line up with TRBD2. Per germline, CDR1 SGHVS and CDR2 FQNEAQ. The CDR3 is 18 amino acids. The V gene end was trimmed by 5 bases and the J gene end by 6 bases; junction bases not matched to a gene: 12. The CDR3, as DNA: TGTGCCAGCAGCCCGTGGCTTCGGACTAGCGGGGGGGCGGATACGCAGTATTTT. Its translation: CASSPWLRTSGGADTQYF.

The CDR3 nucleotides read TGCGCCAGCAGTGCCCAAGAGGGAATCACTGAAGCTTTCTTT. It encodes CASSAQEGITEAFF. The chain combines TRBV10-2 with TRBJ1-1, with D uncertain. This CDR3 has 14 residues. Germline V gives CDR1 WSHSY, CDR2 SAAADI. V was trimmed by 4 bases and J by 4 bases, leaving 13 bases between them.

The chain combines TRBV11-2 with TRBJ1-2; the match to TRBD1 covers 11 bases. The CDR3 runs 16 residues. V was clipped by 1 base and J by 6 bases; unmatched bases: 7. Germline-derived CDR1 and CDR2 are SGHAT and FQNNGV. DNA for the CDR3: TGTGCCAGCAGCTTAGCAGGACAGGGGGCGCGGGATGGCTACACCTTC. It yields the protein CASSLAGQGARDGYTF.

Only a few counts were recorded for this clone. The V call is TRBV19, the J call TRBJ1-2, with D hard to call. Trimming shortened V by 5 bases and J by 5 bases, and 12 bases separated the two germline ends. In germline, CDR1 is LNHDA, CDR2 SQIVND (reference sequence). The CDR3 totals 13 residues. The CDR3 coding sequence is TGTGCCAGTAGTTCGCGACACGAATATGGCTACACCTTC. It encodes CASSSRHEYGYTF.

This sequence joins TRBV7-2 and TRBJ1-5; 12 bases agree with TRBD1. Germline V gene sequence: CDR1 SGHTA, CDR2 FQGNSA. The CDR3 loop spans 17 amino acids. The V gene end was trimmed by 4 bases and the J gene end by 2 bases; junction bases not matched to a gene: 6. CDR3 nucleotides: TGTGCCAGCAGCTCGGGACAGGGGGCTACAGGCAATCAGCCCCAGCATTTT. This gives the protein CASSSGQGATGNQPQHF. The variable domain in full, completed from reference TRBV7-2 and TRBJ1-5, reads GAGVSQSPSNKVTEKGKDVELRCDPISGHTALYWYRQSLGQGLEFLIYFQGNSAPDKSGLPSDRFSAERTGGSVSTLTIQRTQQEDSAVYLCASSSGQGATGNQPQHFGDGTRLSIL.

The J gene is TRBJ1-1, the V gene TRBV19, with 7 bases aligning to TRBD1. CDR3 length: 13 amino acids. J was trimmed by 11 bases and V by 5 bases; bases with no gene match: 11. Per germline, CDR1 LNHDA and CDR2 SQIVND (reference sequence). The CDR3 DNA reads as TGTGCCAGTAGTTTAAGGACAGGTTTAGTGGCTTTCTTT. Its protein is CASSLRTGLVAFF.

The chain links TRBV6-4 to TRBJ2-3, with 12 bases aligning to TRBD2. Germline lookup yields CDR1 MRHNA and CDR2 SNTAGT. The trim removed 6 bases at V and 6 bases at J, leaving 7 bases unmatched. The CDR3 consists of 15 residues. CDR3 residues: CASRLTSGGVDTQYF. DNA of the CDR3: TGTGCCAGCAGACTGACTAGCGGGGGTGTCGATACGCAGTATTTT.

The V gene is TRBV6-2 or TRBV6-3, the J gene TRBJ1-5, with 10 bases matching TRBD1. J gave up 2 bases and V 5 bases, and 6 bases lay outside the gene matches. In germline, CDR1 is MNHEY, CDR2 SVGEGT. The CDR3 is made up of 16 amino acids. The CDR3 protein is CASSDGTGERNQPQHF. The DNA of the CDR3 is TGTGCCAGCAGTGATGGGACAGGGGAGCGCAATCAGCCCCAGCATTTT.

This chain connects TRBV11-2 to TRBJ1-2; TRBD1 matches at 7 bases. V gave up 5 bases and J gave up 2 bases; unmatched junction bases: 2. In germline, CDR1 is SGHAT, CDR2 FQNNGV. The CDR3 has 13 amino acids. The CDR3 region is CASSMTGNYGYTF. In nucleotides, the CDR3 is TGTGCCAGCAGCATGACAGGGAACTATGGCTACACCTTC.

The rearrangement links TRBV6-2 or TRBV6-3 to TRBJ2-7; 12 positions agree with TRBD1. CDR3 length: 15 residues. The V gene's germline CDR1 is MNHEY and CDR2 SVGEGT. V trimming: 4 bases; J trimming: 4 bases; junction bases outside the gene matches: 5. CDR3 amino acids: CASSSGTGGLYEQYF. CDR3 DNA sequence: TGTGCCAGCAGTTCCGGGACAGGGGGCTTGTACGAGCAGTACTTC.

J is TRBJ2-2 and V is TRBV29-1, with 8 bases that match TRBD1. Germline trimming cut 7 bases from V and 3 bases from J; bases unmatched to any gene: 7. CDR3 size: 14 residues. CDR1 is SQVTM and CDR2 is ANQGSEA in the germline V gene. The CDR3 sequence is CSAARDRYTGELFF. The CDR3 DNA follows: TGCAGCGCTGCCCGGGACAGGTACACCGGGGAGCTGTTTTTT.